The clone carrying this T cell receptor beta chain came up a few times. Its target is not known. One entry per CDR3 protein results from TCRdb running MiXCR on the 5' RACE reads. The table shows more than 350,000 distinct CDR3 sequences, with 9.5% to 13% occurring only once. These data originate in a study of T cells after yellow fever vaccination. The study's findings and limits: Bulk-population clonotypes that are abundant could appear as contaminants in FACS-sorted repertoires. Shared CD4/CD8 clonotypes were a small share, likely from convergent recombination.

V dropped 2 bases and J dropped 4; count of bases not matched to a gene: 4. From germline, CDR1 is MNHEY and CDR2 SVGAGI. The CDR3 runs 15 residues. This chain links TRBV6-5 with TRBJ2-3; 9 bases line up with TRBD1. The input for sequencing was PBMCs, taken on the day of the first yellow fever vaccination. The source is a man between 18 and 35 years old who received the YFV17D yellow fever vaccine. The CDR3 spells CASSYQTGGPDTQYF. DNA of the CDR3: TGTGCCAGCAGTTACCAAACAGGGGGCCCAGATACGCAGTATTTT.